Below, 6 T cell receptor delta chains from the same sample are listed, as sequenced in a study of gamma-delta T cells after stem cell transplantation. TCRdb redid clone calling on the RT-PCR reads using CATT. The data contain more than 600 delta-chain clones, around 5.1% of them singletons. Sequencing input: gamma-delta T cells. These TCRs come from a human donor. It is not recorded whose cells these are; they may come from a transplant donor.

The table lists this clone with a few counts. TCRdb's protein, taken from a much larger clone, differs from this DNA's translation at residue 10, likely owing to a read error; the protein displayed comes from the DNA. The V gene is TRDV2, the J gene TRDJ1, with D hard to call. CDR3 size: 15 residues. Germline V gene data show CDR1 as GEAIGNYY and CDR2 as EKD. Trimming cost V 1 base and J 3 bases, with 14 bases left between them. The CDR3 loop reads CACDTLTRNADKLIF. The CDR3, as DNA: TGTGCCTGTGACACGCTTACCCGTAACGCCGATAAACTCATCTTT.

In its sample, this clone ranks as medium-sized. A far bigger clonotype differs at one base, so this is likely a read error. The V call is TRDV2, the J call TRDJ3, with TRDD3 matching 10 bases. Germline CDR1 is GEAIGNYY and CDR2 is EKD. The CDR3 has 20 residues. Here the CDR3 DNA reads TGTGCCCGTGACGTTCTGGGGGATAGTCGTGGCTCCTGGGACACCCGACAGATGTTTTTC. Its protein is CARDVLGDSRGSWDTRQMFF.

As for this clone: A read error likely explains this, since a far larger clone differs by one base. Other DNA sequences in this sample translate to the same CDR3. V gene TRDV2 combines with J gene TRDJ1; 11 bases fit TRDD3. This CDR3 spans 18 amino acids. The germline gives CDR1 GEAIGNYY, CDR2 EKD. J lost 10 bases, V lost 3 bases, and 21 bases had no gene match. This CDR3 is CACDRLLLGDSPRKRLIF. CDR3 coding DNA: TGTGCCTGTGACCGACTTTTACTGGGGGATAGCCCAAGGAAGAGACTCATCTTT.

A remark on this clone: TCRdb's listed protein matches a much larger clone and diverges from this DNA's translation at residue 10, likely through a read error; the protein shown comes from the DNA. J is TRDJ1 and V is TRDV2; 8 nucleotides line up with TRDD3. The CDR3 runs to 18 residues. The V segment lost 1 base and the J segment 3 bases; nucleotides outside the gene matches: 15. Germline V gene data show CDR1 as GEAIGNYY and CDR2 as EKD. This CDR3 is CACDTLNWGVRGPDKLIF. CDR3 bases: TGTGCCTGTGACACGCTGAACTGGGGGGTACGCGGTCCCGATAAACTCATCTTT.

As concerns this clone: A far larger clone is one base from this, pointing to a likely read error. Other nucleotide sequences from this sample produce the same CDR3. The chain links TRDV2 to TRDJ1; TRDD3 matches at 13 bases. From germline, CDR1 is GEAIGNYY and CDR2 EKD. This CDR3 spans 18 amino acids. The CDR3 coding sequence is TGTGCCTGTGACACCTTACTGGGGGATACGCGTCTGAGAAGTAAACTCATCTTC. Protein product: CACDTLLGDTRLRSKLIF.

In the case of this clone: This DNA translates differently at residue 7 from the TCRdb protein, which is that of a much larger clone; a read error is likely, and the protein shown is the DNA's own translation. The chain has TRDV2 and TRDJ1; perhaps TRDD3 as D (5 bases). Germline assignment: CDR1 GEAIGNYY and CDR2 EKD. The CDR3 sequence is 20 residues long. V lost 0 bases to trimming and J lost 0 bases, with 25 bases between them. Here the CDR3 reads CACDTLFFSDLLEDTDKLIF. The CDR3 DNA reads as TGTGCCTGTGACACCCTGTTTTTCTCCGACTTACTGGAGGACACCGATAAACTCATCTTT.